The source of this TCR beta chain is a study of PD-1 blockade in classical Hodgkin lymphoma (dated by TCRdb to the early 2020s). For the wider study: Nivolumab dosing was 3 mg/kg intravenously every 2 weeks, continuing until either disease progression or unacceptable toxicity. To define a peripheral blood immune signature of response to PD-1 blockade in classical Hodgkin lymphoma, the study combined TCR beta sequencing with CyTOF. Paper-wide results and their limitations: By C4D1, a significant rise was seen in CD4+ TCR diversity but not in CD8+ TCR diversity (p=0.0027 vs p=0.16), and the rise was most apparent among complete responders (p=0.02). Baseline TCR diversity was reported as lower in newly diagnosed patients than in healthy donors, and lower still in relapsed/refractory patients. The study was limited to a single clinical trial cohort, and causes of repertoire differences, possibly disease activity or prior therapy, remained undefined. Baseline diversity similar to that of newly diagnosed patients was observed in trial patients achieving complete response, whereas significantly lower diversity was observed in partial responders and progressors. Diversity was lower in patients who began nivolumab less than 1 year after ASCT, so these patients were left out of later analyses to avoid confounding by immune reconstitution.

Worth noting for this clone: There is no known antigen for this receptor. There are no base qualities to consult, and no much larger clone falls within one base.

The time point label corresponds to: cycle 4 day 1 (C4D1), after 6 weeks of nivolumab. Every trial patient had relapsed following autologous stem cell transplantation, and prior brentuximab vedotin exposure was what differed among cohorts A, B and C. CD4+ T cells were purified from thawed PBMCs by magnetic negative selection with a Miltenyi CD4+ T cell isolation kit. The trial cohort comprised 56 patients with relapsed/refractory classical Hodgkin lymphoma whose best overall responses were complete response, partial response or progressive disease. Single-agent nivolumab was administered to trial patients in the multi-cohort phase II CheckMate 205 trial. An independent review committee assessed best overall response using the 2007 International Working Group response criteria. Trial PBMCs were collected immediately before nivolumab initiation (C1D1) and during therapy at cycle 2 day 1 and cycle 4 day 1. Peripheral blood was collected in 8 mL Vacutainer Cell Preparation Tubes, from which PBMCs were isolated by centrifugation and then cryopreserved. Purified CD4+ and CD8+ fractions were prepared only for cases with an additional available PBMC sample. Magnetically labelled cells were removed on LS columns in a quadroMACS separator, and the flow-through was retained as the purified fraction.

Genomic DNA was extracted with the Qiagen DNeasy kit from unsorted PBMCs and from negatively selected CD4+ and CD8+ fractions. Amplification of TCR beta CDR3 regions was done by immunoSEQ multiplex PCR with primers that anneal to V and J segments. Amplification bias was minimized using a synthetic immune receptor repertoire, and residual bias was removed computationally after sequencing. The published analysis was carried out like this. Repertoire diversity was quantified as the Shannon entropy index using custom Python scripts. The unsorted, CD4+ and CD8+ repertoires were each analyzed separately, with the exception of combined analyses, where CD4+ and CD8+ sequences were merged in silico. A clone counted as expanded when the clone's frequency after treatment rose at least 2-fold relative to C1D1, and clones undetected at baseline were given a pseudocount of 0.5. Clones with 0 or 1 copy at C1D1 were defined as singleton clones, while clones with 2 or more copies were defined as non-singleton clones. Clones expanded in unsorted samples were annotated as CD4+, CD8+ or unknown by matching protein sequences in sorted samples from the same patient. Diversity changes from C1D1 to C4D1 were tested in paired samples using Wilcoxon tests. TCRdb stores this immuneACCESS table with in-frame sequences only. Part of the clones is absent; in the studies checked, under half of the shortfall reflects unresolved V genes, and no reason is known for the rest. The D gene and trimming were derived from the DNA, and the V and J assignments and clone size from that table. A total of 15,000 to 20,000 clones appear in this sample, around four fifths of them only once. The ten largest clones capture approximately 2.7% of the sample.

V and J lose 1 base and 0 bases, and a span of 14 bases separates them. Spanning cysteine to phenylalanine, the CDR3 consists of 17 amino acids. The only DNA kept is the CDR3, 51 bases in frame from the first base. Per the germline V gene, MNHNS is the CDR1 and SASEGT is the CDR2. The source is a human donor with classical Hodgkin lymphoma. The source was CD4+ T cells from blood, collected before the fourth cycle of nivolumab. Recombination connected TRBV6-1 to TRBJ2-3; a weak D assignment points to TRBD2 (5 bases agree). The DNA reads as follows: TGTGCCAGCAGTGAAGTTTGGTTGGGAGTTAGCACAGATACGCAGTATTTT. It encodes CASSEVWLGVSTDTQYF.